This T cell receptor (beta chain) derives from a study of cytomegalovirus exposure and HLA in healthy donors. This CDR3 has 15 amino acids. Germline V lookup: CDR1 SGHNT, CDR2 YYREEE (reference sequence). The ends lost 5 bases at V and 2 bases at J; junction bases unmatched: 3. The study, taken as a whole, reports: Donors belonging to an Asian-associated ancestry cluster reportedly showed fewer N-insertions in productive TCRs than the 666-donor mean, according to what a later analysis found. For TCR beta chains, V- and J-gene trimming was later linked to a missense DCLRE1C variant.

Worth noting for this clone: Its antigen is currently unknown.

The PCR used 60 Vbeta and 13 Jbeta primers. TCRdb keeps only in-frame clones here, not all; method: immunoSEQ multiplex PCR. The sample holds around 220,000 clones, about three quarters seen once. Sequencing was performed on PBMCs. This clonotype originated in a man aged 35 to 55 in good health and CMV-seronegative. The gene calls are TRBV5-4 and TRBJ2-3, with 12 bases identical to TRBD2. The CDR3 DNA follows: TGTGCCAGCAGATCTAGCGGGGGGGCCACAGATACGCAGTATTTT. This sequence encodes CASRSSGGATDTQYF.